This T cell receptor (beta chain) comes out of a study of human T cells and chemical hapten exposure. Study-level information: During the approximately 24-week study period, patients had diphenylcyclopropenone applied to the scalp every week. Small differences in pooled library volume mainly drove the variation in TCR yields per sample.

One entry per CDR3 protein, called by TCRdb with MiXCR from the RACE reads. The sample yields approximately 40,000 distinct CDR3 sequences, 3% to 3.5% seen once. The time point was: patch test 2, 6 weeks after DPC sensitization. Treatment meaning: therapeutic diphenylcyclopropenone sensitization with weekly scalp DPC. Extraction yielded total RNA from whole blood (unfractionated). V shed 5 bases, J shed 4 bases, and the junction held 7 bases outside the gene matches. CDR1 is SGHTA, CDR2 FQGTGA, per germline. This CDR3 has 15 amino acids. This clonotype was recorded many times. This chain connects TRBV7-3 to TRBJ2-1; 8 bases align to TRBD2. This TCR was sampled from a man aged 40-49 years with alopecia areata. Some clones in this sample may be carry-over from other donors' samples. This specimen consisted of whole blood, obtained in connection with sensitization to the hapten diphenylcyclopropenone (DPC). CDR3 DNA sequence: TGTGCCAGCAGCCCCAGCGGGAGAGGTTACAATGAGCAGTTCTTC. The encoded protein is CASSPSGRGYNEQFF. The entire variable domain, with the rest obtained from reference TRBV7-3 and TRBJ2-1, is as follows: GAGVSQTPSNKVTEKGKYVELRCDPISGHTALYWYRQSLGQGPEFLIYFQGTGAADDSGLPNDRFFAVRPEGSVSTLKIQRTERGDSAVYLCASSPSGRGYNEQFFGPGTRLTVL.